This entry lists 19 T cell receptor beta chains sequenced from one sample in a study of shared clonotypes between healthy human individuals. The method was immunoSEQ multiplex PCR; TCRdb's version includes in-frame clones alone and lacks a portion of them. The sample comprises 2 million to 2.5 million clones, approximately 96% of which are singletons, and about 0.13% rests with the top ten. The sample consisted of naive CD4+ T cells sorted from blood. Noted subset: CD45RA+ positively selected. These receptors were obtained from a man in his late teens or twenties in good health.

This clone occurred once. The CDR3 here is CASSQGPLAGSSYEQYF. In DNA, the CDR3 is TGTGCCAGCAGCCAAGGACCATTAGCGGGGAGTTCCTACGAGCAGTACTTC. The rearrangement links TRBV4-2 to TRBJ2-7, with TRBD2 matching 8 bases. The V and J ends lost 1 base and 1 base, in that order; junction bases with no gene match: 9. CDR3 length: 17 residues. In germline, CDR1 is LGHNA, CDR2 YNFKEQ.

On this clone itself: The same CDR3 also results from other DNA sequences found in this sample. The chain is built from TRBV30 and TRBJ1-1; D is unclear. The ends were cut back, 2 bases at V and 5 bases at J, with 9 bases in the middle. The germline gives CDR1 GTSNPN, CDR2 SVGIG (reference sequence). This CDR3 has 12 amino acids. CDR3 protein: CAWSKGGTEAFF. CDR3 in DNA: TGTGCCTGGAGTAAGGGAGGGACTGAAGCTTTCTTT.

This chain uses TRBV5-1 with TRBJ2-5; D might be TRBD1 (5 bases). The CDR3 is made up of 14 amino acids. Germline CDR1 reads SGHRS; CDR2 reads YFSETQ. The V end was cut by 1 base, the J end by 5 bases, with 12 bases between. The CDR3 DNA reads TGCGCCAGCAGCTTGAGGGGCCAGCCGGAGACCCAGTACTTC. The encoded protein is CASSLRGQPETQYF.

The table lists this clone with a count of one. The chain couples TRBV5-1 to TRBJ1-4; D is possibly TRBD1 (5 bases). The CDR3 is made up of 15 amino acids. V was shortened by 7 bases and J by 0 bases, with 13 bases between the two germline ends. CDR1 is SGHRS, CDR2 YFSETQ, per germline. The CDR3: CASAPSGATNEKLFF. The CDR3 bases are TGCGCCAGCGCCCCCTCGGGGGCAACTAATGAAAAACTGTTTTTT. Variable domain in full (rest from reference TRBV5-1 and TRBJ1-4): KAGVTQTPRYLIKTRGQQVTLSCSPISGHRSVSWYQQTPGQGLQFLFEYFSETQRNKGNFPGRFSGRQFSNSRSEMNVSTLELGDSALYLCASAPSGATNEKLFFGSGTQLSVL.

The V gene is TRBV6-1, the J gene TRBJ2-3, with D unclear. V was cut by 6 bases and J by 9 bases, with 22 bases left in between. CDR1 MNHNS and CDR2 SASEGT come from the germline V gene. The CDR3 consists of 15 residues. The CDR3 nucleotides read TGTGCCAGCAGCCCAAGACCCGGGTGGGGTGGGACGCAGTATTTT. Protein: CASSPRPGWGGTQYF.

The chain joins TRBV28 to TRBJ1-4; TRBD1 might be the D (6 bases). The CDR3 is 15 residues long. Germline CDR1 reads MDHEN; CDR2 reads SYDVKM. The V and J ends lost 8 bases and 0 bases respectively, with 13 bases between them. The CDR3 DNA sequence: TGTGCCAGCTACGGACAGACTCCAACTAATGAAAAACTGTTTTTT. It translates to CASYGQTPTNEKLFF.

The CDR3 sequence: CAISAQEGREQYF. The CDR3 DNA reads TGTGCCATCAGTGCCCAGGAGGGTCGGGAGCAGTACTTC. The chain carries TRBV10-3 and TRBJ2-7, with D possibly matching TRBD2 (6 bases). The CDR3 spans 13 residues. With 4 bases removed from V and 7 bases from J, the gap between germline ends came to 14 bases. Germline-derived CDR1 and CDR2 are ENHRY and SYGVKD.

The J gene is TRBJ2-3, the V gene TRBV6-6; D is possibly TRBD1 (6 bases). From germline, CDR1 is MNHNY and CDR2 SVGAGI (reference sequence). The CDR3 loop spans 14 amino acids. The V end lost 2 bases, the J end lost 2 bases, and 8 bases lay between the germline ends. The CDR3 DNA reads TGTGCCAGCAGTTACCCAGGGGTCACAGATACGCAGTATTTT. Translated, it gives CASSYPGVTDTQYF.

CDR3 in DNA: TGTGCCTGGAGCGGGGGGCAGAGCACCGGGGAGCTGTTTTTT. Translated: CAWSGGQSTGELFF. V and J are TRBV30 and TRBJ2-2, with a weak D call TRBD2 (7 bases). CDR3 size: 14 residues. V was pared by 3 bases and J by 4 bases, with 12 bases between. The germline CDR1 and CDR2 sequences are GTSNPN and SVGIG (reference sequence).

CDR3: CASSDPPVNTEAFF. CDR3 in DNA: TGTGCCAGCAGTGATCCCCCGGTGAACACTGAAGCTTTCTTT. V is TRBV2 and J is TRBJ1-1; no clear D gene. This CDR3 comprises 14 residues. Looked up from germline, CDR1 is SNHLY and CDR2 is FYNNEI. Trimming took 3 bases from V and 0 from J, leaving 8 bases between them. Supplemented by reference TRBV2 and TRBJ1-1, the full variable domain reads EPEVTQTPSHQVTQMGQEVILRCVPISNHLYFYWYRQILGQKVEFLVSFYNNEISEKSEIFDDQFSVERPDGSNFTLKIRSTKLEDSAMYFCASSDPPVNTEAFFGQGTRLTVV.

This clone was seen once. The V call is TRBV6-6, the J call TRBJ2-7; D possibly matches TRBD1 or TRBD2 (6 bases each). The CDR3 loop spans 14 amino acids. V gave up 6 bases and J gave up 5 bases, with 17 bases separating them. Germline V CDR1 and CDR2: MNHNY, SVGAGI (reference sequence). CDR3 DNA: TGTGCCAGCAGACCACAGGGAGGTGGCGACGAGCAGTACTTC. Protein sequence: CASRPQGGGDEQYF.

V is TRBV19 and J is TRBJ1-4; perhaps TRBD1 as D (5 bases). V was trimmed by 3 bases and J by 10 bases, leaving 18 bases between them. The length of the CDR3 is 15 residues. Germline CDR1 reads LNHDA; CDR2 reads SQIVND (reference sequence). CDR3 region: CASSIGTEVSGKLFF. DNA for the CDR3: TGTGCCAGTAGTATCGGGACGGAGGTCTCCGGAAAACTGTTTTTT.

Comments on this clone: At the DNA level, this CDR3 is encoded by other sequences in the same sample as well. The CDR3: CASSEKGYEQYF. In DNA form, the CDR3 reads TGTGCCAGCAGTGAAAAGGGCTACGAGCAGTACTTC. V and J are TRBV2 and TRBJ2-7; D is unresolved. CDR3 length: 12 residues. CDR1 SNHLY and CDR2 FYNNEI come from the germline V gene. V was clipped by 2 bases and J by 3 bases, with 5 bases between them.

This sequence joins TRBV28 and TRBJ2-2; 7 positions agree with TRBD1. The CDR3 spans 15 residues. V trimming: 7 bases; J trimming: 2 bases; junction bases outside the gene matches: 7. Germline assignment: CDR1 MDHEN and CDR2 SYDVKM. The CDR3 sequence is CASIPGQINTGELFF. The CDR3 DNA is TGTGCCAGCATCCCGGGACAGATAAACACCGGGGAGCTGTTTTTT.

Concerning this clone: This sample includes further DNA sequences coding for the same CDR3. V and J are TRBV18 and TRBJ2-5, with unresolved D. The CDR3 spans 12 residues. Germline-derived CDR1 and CDR2 are KGHSH and LQKENI. V lost 3 bases to trimming and J lost 2 bases, with 4 bases between them. The CDR3 sequence: CASSPSQETQYF. The CDR3 DNA reads TGTGCCAGCTCACCCTCTCAAGAGACCCAGTACTTC.

V and J are TRBV6-5 and TRBJ2-1, with D possibly being TRBD2 (6 bases). Germline V gene sequence: CDR1 MNHEY, CDR2 SVGAGI. Trimming pared 5 bases from V and 0 bases from J, leaving 11 bases between. The CDR3 runs to 15 residues. DNA for the CDR3: TGTGCCAGCAGTCCACTGACTAGCTCCTACAATGAGCAGTTCTTC. Its translation: CASSPLTSSYNEQFF.

This chain uses TRBV7-9 with TRBJ2-7; 13 bases map to TRBD2. There are 15 residues in the CDR3. Germline values: CDR1 SEHNR, CDR2 FQNEAQ (reference sequence). V shed 3 bases and J 5 bases; nucleotides not matched to a gene: 4. The CDR3 loop is CASSFGLAGAHEQYF. Here the CDR3 DNA reads TGTGCCAGCAGCTTTGGACTAGCGGGAGCACACGAGCAGTACTTC.

The chain couples TRBV6-1 to TRBJ2-7, with a tentative D call TRBD1 (5 bases). The ends were cut back, 2 bases at V and 6 bases at J, with 17 bases in the middle. This CDR3 is 15 amino acids long. Germline V lookup: CDR1 MNHNS, CDR2 SASEGT. CDR3: CASSESPGFAFEQYF. The CDR3 nucleotides are TGTGCCAGCAGTGAAAGTCCAGGGTTCGCTTTCGAGCAGTACTTC.

CDR3 sequence: CASSFSITFHEQYF. CDR3 sequence (DNA): TGTGCCAGCAGTTTCAGTATCACCTTTCACGAGCAGTACTTC. The genes are TRBV28 and TRBJ2-7; D ambiguous. The CDR3 has 14 amino acids. The germline CDR1 and CDR2 sequences are MDHEN and SYDVKM. Trimming left V 3 bases short and J 5 bases short, with 14 bases between. Supplemented by reference TRBV28 and TRBJ2-7, the full variable domain reads DVKVTQSSRYLVKRTGEKVFLECVQDMDHENMFWYRQDPGLGLRLIYFSYDVKMKEKGDIPEGYSVSREKKERFSLILESASTNQTSMYLCASSFSITFHEQYFGPGTRLTVT.